The 31 T cell receptor beta chains presented below share a single source sample, sequenced in a study of molecular identifiers for immune sequencing clone quantification. TCRdb re-called the PCR reads with MiXCR, one entry per CDR3 protein. Counted here are more than 450,000 distinct CDR3 sequences, around 23% occurring once; the ten biggest clones make up roughly 0.77%. The sequenced sample was naive CD8+ T cells from blood, with Jurkat cell RNA spiked in. Indicated subset: FACS-sorted CD8+CD4-CCR7+CD45RA+ naive T cells. These receptors were obtained from a human donor in good health. Some libraries in this study had Jurkat cell RNA spiked in.

This clonotype has just a few counts. V gene TRBV20-1 combines with J gene TRBJ2-2; no firm D call. V dropped 5 bases and J dropped 0 bases, with 7 bases sitting between them. The CDR3 contains 13 residues. The germline CDR1 and CDR2 sequences are DFQATT and SNEGSKA (reference sequence). The CDR3 loop is CSARQPNTGELFF. The CDR3 DNA follows: TGCAGTGCTCGCCAACCGAACACCGGGGAGCTGTTTTTT.

This clonotype showed up many times. The chain joins TRBV11-2 to TRBJ2-3, with D uncertain. The CDR3 spans 16 residues. The germline V gene has CDR1 SGHAT and CDR2 FQNNGV. Trimming pared 3 bases from V and 0 bases from J, leaving 13 bases between. The CDR3 spells CASSFSAGYSTDTQYF. The CDR3 DNA follows: TGTGCCAGCAGCTTCTCAGCAGGTTATAGCACAGATACGCAGTATTTT.

Ten or more counts support this clonotype. This sequence joins TRBV4-3 and TRBJ2-3; D may match TRBD1 or TRBD2 (5 bases each). There are 16 residues in the CDR3. CDR1 is LGHNA, CDR2 YSLEER, per germline. V lost 1 base and J lost 0, with 11 bases in between. The CDR3 loop is CASSQGRGTSTDTQYF. The CDR3, as DNA: TGCGCCAGCAGCCAAGGAAGAGGGACGAGCACAGATACGCAGTATTTT.

The genes are TRBV19 and TRBJ1-1; D is undetermined. CDR3 length: 12 residues. Germline V gene lookup returns CDR1 LNHDA and CDR2 SQIVND (reference sequence). The V end lost 10 bases, the J end lost 7 bases, and 16 bases lay between the germline ends. Here the CDR3 reads CATHLGGGEAFF. The CDR3 DNA follows: TGTGCCACCCACCTGGGAGGCGGTGAAGCTTTCTTT.

V and J are TRBV4-3 and TRBJ2-2; D is uncertain. The CDR3 has 16 residues. The V gene's germline CDR1 is LGHNA and CDR2 YSLEER. Trimming shortened V by 0 bases and J by 2 bases, and 10 bases separated the two germline ends. CDR3 residues: CASSQDLAVNTGELFF. Written as DNA, the CDR3 is TGCGCCAGCAGCCAAGACTTGGCCGTTAACACCGGGGAGCTGTTTTTT.

This clonotype came up a few times. The chain links TRBV4-1 to TRBJ2-7, with D possibly being TRBD1 (6 bases). V was trimmed by 1 base and J by 2 bases, leaving 12 bases between them. There are 15 residues in the CDR3. Germline-derived CDR1 and CDR2 are MGHRA and YSYEKL. DNA of the CDR3: TGCGCCAGCAGCCAAGGGCTAGAGGGGGCCTACGAGCAGTACTTC. Its translation is CASSQGLEGAYEQYF.

The sample holds a few counts of this clonotype. J is TRBJ2-5 and V is TRBV5-1, with TRBD1 matching over 8 bases. There are 13 residues in the CDR3. The J segment lost 4 bases and the V segment lost 8 bases, leaving 7 bases of the junction unmatched. The germline gives CDR1 SGHRS, CDR2 YFSETQ. The DNA for the CDR3 is TGCGCCAGTATCTCCGGGACAGGAGAGACCCAGTACTTC. This codes for CASISGTGETQYF.

This clonotype was seen a single time. With a much larger clone just one base away, this may be a read error. This chain joins TRBV28 and TRBJ2-3; TRBD2 might be the D (5 bases). Germline loops: CDR1 MDHEN, CDR2 SYDVKM. The V end was cut by 7 bases, the J end by 0 bases, with 11 bases between. The CDR3 length is 14 residues. The CDR3 region has the DNA TGTGCCAGCATGGTCGGGATGAGCACAGATACGCAGTATTTT. This codes for CASMVGMSTDTQYF.

V usage is TRBV3-2 and J usage is TRBJ1-1; TRBD1 reflects the table's D call only, with no check against the DNA. TRBV3-2 is an annotated pseudogene. The CDR3 extends over 15 amino acids. CDR3 bases: TGTGCCAGCAGCCAAGAACATATGGGGACCCCGTGGGCTTTCTTT. Amino acids: CASSQEHMGTPWAFF.

This clonotype was recorded at least ten times. The chain combines TRBV27 with TRBJ1-1; no reliable D call. V was cut by 6 bases and J by 7 bases, with 18 bases left in between. The CDR3 runs 14 residues. Looked up from germline, CDR1 is MNHEY and CDR2 is SMNVEV (reference sequence). The CDR3 DNA sequence: TGTGCCAGCAGACAAGCCTCCCCGGCCCTTGAAGCTTTCTTT. Its translation is CASRQASPALEAFF.

This clonotype was seen only a few times. The chain links TRBV7-8 to TRBJ2-5; D remains ambiguous. The CDR3 runs 15 residues. The V and J ends lost 5 bases and 0 bases respectively, with 13 bases between them. CDR1 is SGHVS and CDR2 is FQNEAQ in the germline V gene. CDR3 in amino acids: CASSLDTLYQETQYF. CDR3 sequence (DNA): TGTGCCAGCAGCCTCGATACTTTGTACCAAGAGACCCAGTACTTC. The full variable domain, with the rest looked up from reference TRBV7-8 and TRBJ2-5, is GAGVSQSPRYKVAKRGQDVALRCDPISGHVSLFWYQQALGQGPEFLTYFQNEAQLDKSGLPSDRFFAERPEGSVSTLKIQRTQQEDSAVYLCASSLDTLYQETQYFGPGTRLLVL.

Notes on this clonotype: With a much larger clone just one base away, this may be a read error. This chain links TRBV4-3 with TRBJ1-1; D ambiguous. From germline, CDR1 is LGHNA and CDR2 YSLEER. The length of the CDR3 is 14 residues. The CDR3 here is CVSSHGNVASEAFF. The CDR3, as DNA: TGCGTCAGCAGCCACGGAAACGTAGCGTCTGAAGCTTTCTTT.

This clonotype has only one observation. Relative to the germline gene, one junction end is altered; a read error may explain this. The V gene is TRBV19, the J gene TRBJ2-7; 7 nucleotides line up with TRBD2. This CDR3 has 14 residues. Germline CDR1 and CDR2: LNHDA and SQIVND (reference sequence). The CDR3 sequence: CASSMGGNAYEQCF. CDR3 DNA sequence: TGTGCCAGTAGTATGGGAGGGAACGCCTACGAGCAGTGCTTC.

The chain couples TRBV6-6 to TRBJ1-4, with TRBD1 identical over 10 bases. Germline-derived CDR1 and CDR2 are MNHNY and SVGAGI (reference sequence). V lost 7 bases, J lost 8 bases, and 10 bases stayed unmatched. The CDR3 totals 15 residues. In nucleotides, the CDR3 is TGTGCCAGCACCGACGTTGGGACAGGGGTAGAAAAACTGTTTTTT. This translates into CASTDVGTGVEKLFF.

With regard to this clonotype: A much larger clone lies a single base off, so this may be a read error. V is TRBV4-3 and J is TRBJ2-5; the D call may be TRBD1 or TRBD2 (5 bases each). V dropped 3 bases and J dropped 9 bases, with 17 bases sitting between them. This CDR3 has 14 amino acids. Germline CDR1 reads LGHNA; CDR2 reads YSLEER. The CDR3 DNA reads TGCGCCAGCAGCCATAAGGAGATAGGGGAGCCCCAGTACTTC. This sequence encodes CASSHKEIGEPQYF.

This clonotype occurred many times. The rearrangement links TRBV29-1 to TRBJ2-2; TRBD2 is a possible D gene (6 bases). CDR1 and CDR2 from the germline V gene are SQVTM and ANQGSEA. V was cut by 4 bases and J by 4 bases, with 16 bases left in between. The CDR3 covers 15 residues. In DNA form, the CDR3 reads TGCAGCGTTGTTAGCGGACCATCGGTCACCGGGGAGCTGTTTTTT. This sequence encodes CSVVSGPSVTGELFF.

This clonotype came up a few times. V and J are TRBV18 and TRBJ2-2; no definite D call. This CDR3 contains 13 residues. With 3 bases removed from V and 7 bases from J, the gap between germline ends came to 9 bases. Germline CDR1 reads KGHSH; CDR2 reads LQKENI. CDR3 loop: CASSPPEVGELFF. The CDR3 DNA reads as TGTGCCAGCTCACCTCCGGAAGTCGGGGAGCTGTTTTTT.

The rearrangement links TRBV3-1 to TRBJ2-7; TRBD2 might be the D (6 bases). Trimming stripped 1 base from V and 0 bases from J, with 7 bases between. Germline-derived CDR1 and CDR2 are LGHDT and YNNKEL (reference sequence). CDR3 length: 14 amino acids. The DNA for the CDR3 is TGTGCCAGCAGCCAAGGGACTATCTCCTACGAGCAGTACTTC. It is translated as CASSQGTISYEQYF.

This clonotype appeared once. Relative to the germline gene, one junction end is altered; a read error may explain this. This rearrangement joins TRBV29-1 to TRBJ1-5; D uncertain. This CDR3 has 13 amino acids. Germline V gives CDR1 SQVTM, CDR2 ANQGSEA. The CDR3 DNA reads TGCAGCGTTGAGAGTAAGGTTAGTCAGCCCCCGCATTTT. Its protein is CSVESKVSQPPHF.

This clonotype was seen ten or more times. The chain uses TRBV7-2 and TRBJ2-5, with D possibly matching TRBD1 (5 bases). Germline values: CDR1 SGHTA, CDR2 FQGNSA. V gave up 1 base and J gave up 5 bases, with 14 bases separating them. The CDR3 sequence is 15 residues long. The CDR3 loop reads CASSLEAGRHETQYF. The CDR3 bases are TGTGCCAGCAGCTTAGAAGCAGGGCGCCACGAGACCCAGTACTTC.

This clonotype was detected only a few times. This sequence joins TRBV4-1 and TRBJ1-1, with no clear D. Germline V CDR1 and CDR2: MGHRA, YSYEKL. The CDR3 has 14 residues. With 6 bases removed from V and 0 bases from J, the gap between germline ends came to 11 bases. The CDR3 coding sequence is TGCGCCAGCAGTCCCGGGCCCCTGAACACTGAAGCTTTCTTT. Translation: CASSPGPLNTEAFF.

In this sample, this clonotype turned up a few times. The genes are TRBV9 and TRBJ1-4, with 7 positions matching TRBD1. V trimming: 0 bases; J trimming: 4 bases; junction bases outside the gene matches: 3. From germline, CDR1 is SGDLS and CDR2 YYNGEE. The CDR3 is 15 amino acids. CDR3 bases: TGTGCCAGCAGCGTAGGAGGGACAGATAATGAAAAACTGTTTTTT. It specifies CASSVGGTDNEKLFF. The variable domain in full, completed from reference TRBV9 and TRBJ1-4, reads DSGVTQTPKHLITATGQRVTLRCSPRSGDLSVYWYQQSLDQGLQFLIQYYNGEERAKGNILERFSAQQFPDLHSELNLSSLELGDSALYFCASSVGGTDNEKLFFGSGTQLSVL.

This clonotype came up once. A much more abundant neighbour one base away suggests this may be a read error. Lacking the conserved final phenylalanine or tryptophan, this CDR3 likely reflects a read error. The chain has TRBV5-4 and TRBJ2-7, with a tentative D call TRBD1 (5 bases). The V and J ends lost 4 bases and 6 bases respectively, with 14 bases between them. The CDR3 loop spans 13 amino acids. Germline CDR1 and CDR2: SGHNT and YYREEE (reference sequence). The CDR3 coding sequence is TGTGCCAGCAGCCTACCCGACAGTGCCGAGCAGTACCTC. Amino acids: CASSLPDSAEQYL.

The V and J genes are TRBV9 and TRBJ1-5; the D gene is possibly TRBD1 (6 bases). V gave up 3 bases and J gave up 6 bases, with 13 bases separating them. The CDR3 runs to 14 residues. CDR1 and CDR2 from the germline V gene are SGDLS and YYNGEE. For the CDR3, the DNA is TGTGCCAGCAGCGCGGGGGGGGCGCGTCAGCCCCAGCATTTT. Translation: CASSAGGARQPQHF.

This chain joins TRBV19 and TRBJ1-1, with D unclear. The CDR3 totals 15 residues. Germline V CDR1 and CDR2: LNHDA, SQIVND (reference sequence). V was shortened by 5 bases and J by 1 base, with 14 bases between the two germline ends. The CDR3 DNA reads TGTGCCAGTAGTCTTCCCTGGGCCGAGAACACTGAAGCTTTCTTT. The encoded protein is CASSLPWAENTEAFF.

The rearrangement links TRBV7-9 to TRBJ2-6; 12 positions match TRBD2. The V and J ends lost 4 bases and 3 bases, in that order; junction bases with no gene match: 10. Per germline, CDR1 SEHNR and CDR2 FQNEAQ (reference sequence). This CDR3 region has 19 residues. CDR3 sequence reads: CASSSTRLAGEYGANVLTF. The CDR3 DNA follows: TGTGCCAGCAGCTCCACAAGACTAGCGGGGGAGTATGGGGCCAACGTCCTGACTTTC. The whole variable domain, remainder taken from reference TRBV7-9 and TRBJ2-6, is DTGVSQNPRHKITKRGQNVTFRCDPISEHNRLYWYRQTLGQGPEFLTYFQNEAQLEKSRLLSDRFSAERPKGSFSTLEIQRTEQGDSAMYLCASSSTRLAGEYGANVLTFGAGSRLTVL.

Concerning this clonotype itself: This may be a read error: a much more frequent sequence differs by one nucleotide. This sequence joins TRBV7-2 and TRBJ2-7; no definite D call. The CDR3 is 15 amino acids. V gave up 6 bases and J gave up 9 bases, with 24 bases separating them. From germline, CDR1 is SGHTA and CDR2 FQGNSA. DNA for the CDR3: TGTGCCAGCAGACGCACTCCGGGCTCAGGCCCCGGGCAGTACTTC. Translation gives CASRRTPGSGPGQYF.

A single count supports this clonotype. Lacking the conserved final phenylalanine or tryptophan, this CDR3 likely reflects a read error. The gene calls are TRBV7-9 and TRBJ2-7, with D perhaps TRBD1 (6 bases). V was cut by 5 bases and J by 5 bases, with 19 bases left in between. The length of the CDR3 is 15 residues. Germline values: CDR1 SEHNR, CDR2 FQNEAQ (reference sequence). The CDR3: CASSTAQGVLHEQYL. The CDR3 coding sequence is TGTGCCAGCAGCACGGCACAGGGAGTTCTCCACGAGCAGTACCTC.

The genes are TRBV19 and TRBJ2-7, with D hard to call. The CDR3 is made up of 14 amino acids. The germline V gene encodes CDR1 LNHDA and CDR2 SQIVND (reference sequence). V shed 7 bases and J shed 0 bases, with 13 bases lying between them. DNA of the CDR3: TGTGCCAGTAATGAGGCGGTTAGCTCCTACGAGCAGTACTTC. Its translation: CASNEAVSSYEQYF.

The chain recombines TRBV27 with TRBJ2-5, with 9 bases lining up with TRBD1. Germline assignment: CDR1 MNHEY and CDR2 SMNVEV (reference sequence). The CDR3 has 17 amino acids. Germline trimming cut 5 bases from V and 7 bases from J; bases unmatched to any gene: 17. For the CDR3, the DNA is TGTGCCAGCAGTCTCATGGGACAGGGATACGGGGAGAGGACCCAGTACTTC. Translated: CASSLMGQGYGERTQYF.

On this clonotype: A much larger clone is a single base away; this may be a read error. The chain employs TRBV9 and TRBJ2-2; 14 bases agree with TRBD2. There are 18 residues in the CDR3. With 2 bases clipped from V and 5 bases from J, the junction kept 8 bases outside the gene matches. The germline V gene encodes CDR1 SGDLS and CDR2 YYNGEE. CDR3 amino acids: CASSVQPGLAGETGELFF. CDR3 in DNA: TGTGCCAGCAGCGTTCAACCGGGACTAGCGGGAGAAACCGGGGAGCTGTTTTTT. Together with reference TRBV9 and TRBJ2-2, the CDR3 gives the full variable domain: DSGVTQTPKHLITATGQRVTLRCSPRSGDLSVYWYQQSLDQGLQFLIQYYNGEERAKGNILERFSAQQFPDLHSELNLSSLELGDSALYFCASSVQPGLAGETGELFFGEGSRLTVL.